The entry below gives a single T cell receptor beta chain sequence along with its context. Its specificity is unknown. Primers included in the PCR were 60 Vbeta and 13 Jbeta primers. Clones were read by immunoSEQ multiplex PCR, and TCRdb kept only the in-frame ones, dropping some. The sample includes roughly 120,000 clones, more than 60% of them seen just once. This record belongs to a study of cytomegalovirus exposure and HLA in healthy donors. Study-wide findings and caveats: As was reported, the classifier diagnosed cytomegalovirus status with high specificity and sensitivity. Only CMV serostatus was available as immune exposure information. In a later analysis, compared with equally common non-associated chains, HLA-associated beta chains were more expanded. TRBV6-2, TRBV6-3 and other indistinguishable V segments were excluded.

The V segment lost 1 base and the J segment 1 base; nucleotides outside the gene matches: 1. The CDR3 runs to 15 residues. CDR1 is SGHRS and CDR2 is YFSETQ in the germline V gene. The sample taken for sequencing was PBMCs. The chain combines TRBV5-1 with TRBJ2-2; 7 positions match TRBD2. The sequence came from a woman aged 60-75 years in good health and CMV-seropositive. The CDR3 is CASSLRGGNTGELFF. CDR3 bases: TGCGCCAGCAGCTTGCGCGGGGGGAACACCGGGGAGCTGTTTTTT.